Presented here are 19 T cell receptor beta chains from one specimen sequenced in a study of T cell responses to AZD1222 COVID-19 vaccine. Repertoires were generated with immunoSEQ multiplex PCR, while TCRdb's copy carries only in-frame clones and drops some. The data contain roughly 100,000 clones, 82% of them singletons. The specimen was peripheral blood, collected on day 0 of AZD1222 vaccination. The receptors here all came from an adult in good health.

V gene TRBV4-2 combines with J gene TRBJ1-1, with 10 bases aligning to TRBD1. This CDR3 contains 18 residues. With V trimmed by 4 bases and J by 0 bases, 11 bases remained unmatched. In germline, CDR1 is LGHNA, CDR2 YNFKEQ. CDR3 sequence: CASSPEGDRGPMNTEAFF. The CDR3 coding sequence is TGTGCCAGCAGCCCCGAAGGGGACAGGGGCCCCATGAACACTGAAGCTTTCTTT.

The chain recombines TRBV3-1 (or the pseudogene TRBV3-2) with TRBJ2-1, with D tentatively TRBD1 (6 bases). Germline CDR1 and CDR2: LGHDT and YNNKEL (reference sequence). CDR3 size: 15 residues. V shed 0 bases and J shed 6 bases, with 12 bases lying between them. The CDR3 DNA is TGTGCCAGCAGCCAAGAGGTGAACAGGGCCAATGAGCAGTTCTTC. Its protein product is CASSQEVNRANEQFF.

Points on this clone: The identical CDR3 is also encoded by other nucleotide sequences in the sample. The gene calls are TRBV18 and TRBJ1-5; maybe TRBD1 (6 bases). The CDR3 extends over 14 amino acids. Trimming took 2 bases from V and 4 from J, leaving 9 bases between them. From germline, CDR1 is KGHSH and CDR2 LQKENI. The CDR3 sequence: CASSPGQGNQPQHF. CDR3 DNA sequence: TGTGCCAGCTCACCAGGCCAGGGGAATCAGCCCCAGCATTTT.

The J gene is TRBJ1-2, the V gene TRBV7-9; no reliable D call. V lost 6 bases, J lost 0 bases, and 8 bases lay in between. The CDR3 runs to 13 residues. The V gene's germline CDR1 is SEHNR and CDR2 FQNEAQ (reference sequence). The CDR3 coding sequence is TGTGCCAGCAGTGGCGCCACTAACTATGGCTACACCTTC. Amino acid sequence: CASSGATNYGYTF.

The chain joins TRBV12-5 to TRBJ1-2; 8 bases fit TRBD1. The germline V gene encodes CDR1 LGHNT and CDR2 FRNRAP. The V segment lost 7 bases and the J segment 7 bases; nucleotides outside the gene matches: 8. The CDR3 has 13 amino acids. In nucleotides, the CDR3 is TGTGCTAGTGCCGAGTCAGGGGGCGGTGGCTACACCTTC. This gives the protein CASAESGGGGYTF.

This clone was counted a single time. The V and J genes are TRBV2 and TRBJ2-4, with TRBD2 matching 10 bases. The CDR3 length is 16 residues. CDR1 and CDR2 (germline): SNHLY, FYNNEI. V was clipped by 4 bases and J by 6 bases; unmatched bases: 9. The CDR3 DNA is TGTGCCAGCAGTGGCCGCCGGGCTAGCGGGGGAAACATTCAGTACTTC. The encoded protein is CASSGRRASGGNIQYF.

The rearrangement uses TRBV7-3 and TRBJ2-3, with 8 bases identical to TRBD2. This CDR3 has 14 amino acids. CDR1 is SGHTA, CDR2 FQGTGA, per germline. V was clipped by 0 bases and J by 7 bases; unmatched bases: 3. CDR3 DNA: TGTGCCAGCAGCTTAACCGGGGGGGTAAATACGCAGTATTTT. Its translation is CASSLTGGVNTQYF.

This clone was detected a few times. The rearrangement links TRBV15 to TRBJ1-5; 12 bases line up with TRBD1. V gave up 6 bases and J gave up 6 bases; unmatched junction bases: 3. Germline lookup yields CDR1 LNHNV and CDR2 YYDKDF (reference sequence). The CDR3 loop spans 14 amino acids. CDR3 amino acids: CATRGTGGTQPQHF. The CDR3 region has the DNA TGTGCCACCAGAGGGACAGGGGGCACTCAGCCCCAGCATTTT.

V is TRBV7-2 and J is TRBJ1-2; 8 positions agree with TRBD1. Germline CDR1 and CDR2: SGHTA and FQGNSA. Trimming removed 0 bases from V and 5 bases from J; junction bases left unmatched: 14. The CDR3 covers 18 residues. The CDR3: CASSLALAGGESGYGYTF. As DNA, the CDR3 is TGTGCCAGCAGCTTAGCTTTGGCAGGGGGCGAGTCGGGATATGGCTACACCTTC.

CDR3: CASSIRTPGLAGVDTQYF. CDR3 in DNA: TGTGCCAGTAGTATTCGAACACCGGGACTAGCGGGGGTAGATACGCAGTATTTT. The V gene is TRBV19, the J gene TRBJ2-3; TRBD2 agrees at 14 bases. Germline V gives CDR1 LNHDA, CDR2 SQIVND (reference sequence). V gave up 3 bases and J gave up 5 bases; unmatched junction bases: 10. The length of the CDR3 is 18 residues. Full variable domain (missing parts from reference TRBV19 and TRBJ2-3): DGGITQSPKYLFRKEGQNVTLSCEQNLNHDAMYWYRQDPGQGLRLIYYSQIVNDFQKGDIAEGYSVSREKKESFPLTVTSAQKNPTAFYLCASSIRTPGLAGVDTQYFGPGTRLTVL.

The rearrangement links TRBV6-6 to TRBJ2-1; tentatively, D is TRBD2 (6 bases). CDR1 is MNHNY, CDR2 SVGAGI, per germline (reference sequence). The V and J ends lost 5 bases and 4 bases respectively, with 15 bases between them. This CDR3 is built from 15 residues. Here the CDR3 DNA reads TGTGCCAGCAGTGACCCTCGCCTAGCGTACAATGAGCAGTTCTTC. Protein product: CASSDPRLAYNEQFF.

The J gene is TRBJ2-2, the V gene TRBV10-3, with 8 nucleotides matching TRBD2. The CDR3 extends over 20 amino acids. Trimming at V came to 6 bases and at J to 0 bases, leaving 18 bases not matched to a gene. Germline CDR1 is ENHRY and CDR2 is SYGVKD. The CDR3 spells CAIRSPAGLAGKSNTGELFF. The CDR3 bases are TGTGCCATCAGGTCCCCGGCCGGTTTAGCGGGGAAATCGAACACCGGGGAGCTGTTTTTT.

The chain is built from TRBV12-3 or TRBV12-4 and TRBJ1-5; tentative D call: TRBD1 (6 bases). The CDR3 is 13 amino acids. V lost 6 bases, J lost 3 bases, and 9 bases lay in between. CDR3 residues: CASSGQFNQPQHF. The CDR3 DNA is TGTGCCAGCAGCGGACAGTTCAATCAGCCCCAGCATTTT.

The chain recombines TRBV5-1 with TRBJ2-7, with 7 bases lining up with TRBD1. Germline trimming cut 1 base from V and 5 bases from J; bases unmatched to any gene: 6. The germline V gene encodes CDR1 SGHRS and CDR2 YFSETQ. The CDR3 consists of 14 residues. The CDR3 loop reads CASSLYQGGDEQYF. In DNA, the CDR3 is TGCGCCAGCAGCTTGTACCAAGGGGGCGACGAGCAGTACTTC.

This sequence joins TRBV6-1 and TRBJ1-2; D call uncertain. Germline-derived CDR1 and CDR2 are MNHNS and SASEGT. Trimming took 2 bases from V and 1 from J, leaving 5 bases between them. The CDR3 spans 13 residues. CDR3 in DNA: TGTGCCAGCAGTGAACTACTTAACTATGGCTACACCTTC. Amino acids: CASSELLNYGYTF.

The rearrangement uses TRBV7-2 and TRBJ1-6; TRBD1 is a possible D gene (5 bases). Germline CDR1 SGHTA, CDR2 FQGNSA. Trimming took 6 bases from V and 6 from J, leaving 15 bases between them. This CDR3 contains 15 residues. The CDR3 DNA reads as TGTGCCAGCAGTTCCCTCGGCGGGGGTAATTCACCCCTCCACTTT. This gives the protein CASSSLGGGNSPLHF.

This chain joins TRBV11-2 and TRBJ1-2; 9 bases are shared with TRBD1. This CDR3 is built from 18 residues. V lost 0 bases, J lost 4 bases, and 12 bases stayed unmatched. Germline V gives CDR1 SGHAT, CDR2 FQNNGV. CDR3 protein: CASSLDPGQGTFGYGYTF. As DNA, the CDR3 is TGTGCCAGCAGCTTAGATCCCGGACAGGGGACCTTCGGCTATGGCTACACCTTC.

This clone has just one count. Written as DNA, the CDR3 is TGTGCCAGCAGCTTGGCTGCCGGGTTTAATGAAAAACTGTTTTTT. The encoded protein is CASSLAAGFNEKLFF. The rearrangement uses TRBV5-6 and TRBJ1-4, with no clear D. The germline V gene encodes CDR1 SGHDT and CDR2 YYEEEE. The CDR3 is 15 amino acids. V was pared by 0 bases and J by 4 bases, with 10 bases between.

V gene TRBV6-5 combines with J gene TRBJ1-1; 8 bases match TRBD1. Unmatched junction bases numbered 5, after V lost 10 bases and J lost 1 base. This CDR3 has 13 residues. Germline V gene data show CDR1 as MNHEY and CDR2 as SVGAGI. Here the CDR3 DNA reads TGTGCCATTTCCGACAGGGGGAACACTGAAGCTTTCTTT. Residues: CAISDRGNTEAFF.